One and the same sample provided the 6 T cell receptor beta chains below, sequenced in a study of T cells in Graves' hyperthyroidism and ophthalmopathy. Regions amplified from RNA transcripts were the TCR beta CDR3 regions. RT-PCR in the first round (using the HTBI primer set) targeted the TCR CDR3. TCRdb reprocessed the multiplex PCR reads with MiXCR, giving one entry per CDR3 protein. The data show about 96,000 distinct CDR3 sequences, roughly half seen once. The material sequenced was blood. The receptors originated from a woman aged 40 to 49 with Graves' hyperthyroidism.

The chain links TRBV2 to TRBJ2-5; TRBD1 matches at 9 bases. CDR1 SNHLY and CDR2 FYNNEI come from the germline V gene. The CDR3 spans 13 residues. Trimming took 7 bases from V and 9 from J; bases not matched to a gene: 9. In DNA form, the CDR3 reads TGTGCCAGCACCCTCGACAGGGGGGCGTCCCAGTACTTC. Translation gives CASTLDRGASQYF.

The CDR3 loop reads CSVDRTGDGGYTF. Written as DNA, the CDR3 is TGCAGCGTTGATAGGACAGGGGATGGTGGCTACACCTTC. This sequence joins TRBV29-1 and TRBJ1-2; 9 nucleotides line up with TRBD1. This CDR3 contains 13 residues. Per germline, CDR1 SQVTM and CDR2 ANQGSEA. Germline trimming cut 3 bases from V and 7 bases from J; bases unmatched to any gene: 6.

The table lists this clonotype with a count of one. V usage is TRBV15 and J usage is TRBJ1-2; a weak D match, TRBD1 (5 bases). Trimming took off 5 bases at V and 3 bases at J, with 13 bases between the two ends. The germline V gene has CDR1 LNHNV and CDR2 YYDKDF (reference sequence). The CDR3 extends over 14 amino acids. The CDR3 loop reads CATSVNQGYYGYTF. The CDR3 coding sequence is TGTGCCACCAGCGTCAACCAGGGCTACTATGGCTACACCTTC.

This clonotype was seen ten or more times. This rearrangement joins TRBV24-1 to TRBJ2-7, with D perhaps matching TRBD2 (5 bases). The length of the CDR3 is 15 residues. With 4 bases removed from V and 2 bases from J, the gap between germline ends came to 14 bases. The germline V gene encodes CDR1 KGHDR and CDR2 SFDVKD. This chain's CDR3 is CATSDPGKRAYEQYF. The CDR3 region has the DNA TGTGCCACCAGTGACCCCGGGAAACGAGCCTACGAGCAGTACTTC.

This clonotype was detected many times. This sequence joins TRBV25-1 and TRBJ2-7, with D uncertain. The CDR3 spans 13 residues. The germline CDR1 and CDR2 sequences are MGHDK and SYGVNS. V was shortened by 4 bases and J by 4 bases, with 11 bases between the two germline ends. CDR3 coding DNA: TGTGCCAGCAGTGGGCTCCTCCCGTACGAGCAGTACTTC. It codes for CASSGLLPYEQYF.

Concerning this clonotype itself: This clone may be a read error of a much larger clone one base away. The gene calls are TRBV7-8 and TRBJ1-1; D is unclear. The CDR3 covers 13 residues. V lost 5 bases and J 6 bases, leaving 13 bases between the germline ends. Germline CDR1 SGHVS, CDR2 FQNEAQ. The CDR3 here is CASSQDRAAEAFF. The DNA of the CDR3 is TGTGCCAGCAGCCAAGATCGGGCCGCTGAAGCTTTCTTT.